This TCR beta chain was identified during a study of human T cells and chemical hapten exposure. Across the study: For the roughly 26-week duration of the study, patients were given weekly doses of diphenylcyclopropenone on the scalp. Enrolled patients were predominantly female and had alopecia areata, totalis or universalis.

The CDR3 loop spans 14 amino acids. Germline V gives CDR1 DFQATT, CDR2 SNEGSKA (reference sequence). Trimming left V 0 bases short and J 6 bases short, with 13 bases between. Time point indicated: patch test 3, about 24 weeks after DPC sensitization. Regarding treatment: therapeutic diphenylcyclopropenone sensitization with weekly scalp DPC. General study points: A positive correlation with patch test score was found for PT1 expanded TCR counts.

Separate cDNA molecules received unique molecular identifiers, which the library attached to them. TCRdb passed the RACE reads through MiXCR, listing each CDR3 protein once. The sample records tens of thousands of distinct CDR3 sequences, roughly 10% being singletons. This clonotype was recorded at least ten times. Its cognate antigen is unknown. The sequenced sample was whole blood, obtained in connection with sensitization to the hapten diphenylcyclopropenone (DPC). The origin of this receptor is a woman aged 45-65 years with alopecia areata. Some clones in this sample may be carry-over from other donors' samples. This rearrangement joins TRBV20-1 to TRBJ2-3, with no clear D. The chain's CDR3 is CSARETALQDTQYF. The CDR3 DNA follows: TGCAGTGCTAGAGAGACGGCACTTCAGGATACGCAGTATTTT.